The sequence of this TCR beta chain was determined in a study of metastatic and nonmetastatic thyroid tumors. All patients reached thyroid surgery having received no treatment beforehand. From the PCR reads, TCRdb re-called clones with MiXCR. The profile shows some 86,000 clones, under 15% of them singletons. Sequenced material: tumor tissue. This sequence originates from a female donor with papillary thyroid cancer or a benign thyroid nodule (not recorded which). Some clones in this sample may be carry-over from other donors' samples.

The CDR3 nucleotides are TGTGCCAGCAGCTTGGGCGGGAGAGGGGAGACCCAGTACTTC. Translation gives CASSLGGRGETQYF. J is TRBJ2-5 and V is TRBV5-6, with 7 positions matching TRBD2. In germline, CDR1 is SGHDT, CDR2 YYEEEE. With V trimmed by 0 bases and J by 5 bases, 4 bases remained unmatched. CDR3 length equals 14 residues.